The clone carrying this TCR beta chain was detected only a few times. The antigen remains undetermined. Use of 60 Vbeta and 13 Jbeta primers characterized the PCR. TCRdb keeps only in-frame clones here, not all; method: immunoSEQ multiplex PCR. This table has roughly 140,000 clones, over 60% appearing once. The data are from a study of cytomegalovirus exposure and HLA in healthy donors. Germline CDR1 SQVTM, CDR2 ANQGSEA. The CDR3 is 12 residues long. J was trimmed by 10 bases and V by 4 bases; bases with no gene match: 9. Broader study findings: Rare TCR sequences predominated, though certain public TCRs were found in many donors. Later on, an analysis tied approximately 17,000 TCR beta sequences to HLA alleles at 0.05 false discovery rate. Accurate prediction of HLA-A and HLA-B alleles (for most subjects) was reportedly achieved from TCR beta sequences.

This receptor was taken from a woman in her forties in good health and CMV-seronegative. This rearrangement joins TRBV29-1 to TRBJ1-2; TRBD1 matches at 7 bases. The source material was PBMCs. The DNA for the CDR3 is TGCAGCGTTGTACCGACAGGGCGCGACTACACCTTC. Its protein is CSVVPTGRDYTF.